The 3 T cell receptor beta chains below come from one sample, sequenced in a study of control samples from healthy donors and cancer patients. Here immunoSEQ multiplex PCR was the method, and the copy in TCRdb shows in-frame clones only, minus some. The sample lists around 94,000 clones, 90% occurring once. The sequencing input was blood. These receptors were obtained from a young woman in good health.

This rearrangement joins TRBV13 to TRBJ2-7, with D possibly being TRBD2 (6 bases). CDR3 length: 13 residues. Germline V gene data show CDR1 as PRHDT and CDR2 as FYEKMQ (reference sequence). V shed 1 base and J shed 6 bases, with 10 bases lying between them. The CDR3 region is CASSLEEGSEQYF. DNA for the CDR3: TGTGCCAGCAGCTTAGAGGAGGGGAGCGAGCAGTACTTC.

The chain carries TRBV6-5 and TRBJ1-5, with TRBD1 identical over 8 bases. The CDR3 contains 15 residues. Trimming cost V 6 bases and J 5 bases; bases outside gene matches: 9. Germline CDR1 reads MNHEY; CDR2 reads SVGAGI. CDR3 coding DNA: TGTGCCAGCAGCTATTGGACAGGGAGGGATCAGCCCCAGCATTTT. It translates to CASSYWTGRDQPQHF.

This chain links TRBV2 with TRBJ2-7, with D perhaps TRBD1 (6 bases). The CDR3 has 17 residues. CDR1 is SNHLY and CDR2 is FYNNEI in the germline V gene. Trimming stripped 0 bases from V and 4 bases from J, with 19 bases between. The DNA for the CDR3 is TGTGCCAGCAGTGAAGCGACAGGTGGCGACATCGGATACGAGCAGTACTTC. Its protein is CASSEATGGDIGYEQYF.